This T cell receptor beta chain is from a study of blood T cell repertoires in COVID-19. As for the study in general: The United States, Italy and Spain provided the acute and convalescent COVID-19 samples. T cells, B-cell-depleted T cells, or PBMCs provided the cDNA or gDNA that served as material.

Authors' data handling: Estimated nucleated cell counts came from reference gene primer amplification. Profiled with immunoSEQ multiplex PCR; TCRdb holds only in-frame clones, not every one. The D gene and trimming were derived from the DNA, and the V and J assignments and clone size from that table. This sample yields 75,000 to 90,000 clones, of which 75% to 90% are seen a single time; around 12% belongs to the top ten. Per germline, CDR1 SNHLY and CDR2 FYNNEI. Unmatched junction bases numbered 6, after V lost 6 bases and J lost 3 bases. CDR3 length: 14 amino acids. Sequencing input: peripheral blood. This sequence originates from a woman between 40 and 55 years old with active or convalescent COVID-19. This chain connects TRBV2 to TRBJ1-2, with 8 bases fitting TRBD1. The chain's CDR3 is CASSLDRAYYGYTF. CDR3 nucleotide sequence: TGTGCCAGCAGCCTGGACAGGGCTTACTATGGCTACACCTTC.